A single sample gave rise to the 20 T cell receptor beta chains below, sequenced in a study of T cell responses to AZD1222 COVID-19 vaccine. Assay: immunoSEQ multiplex PCR; the TCRdb copy retains only in-frame clones and omits some. The data contain approximately 74,000 clones, 80% to 85% of them seen just once; the ten biggest clones take up about 3.1%. Sequenced here: peripheral blood, sampled on day 0 of AZD1222 vaccination. These receptors all come from an adult in good health.

V usage is TRBV5-6 and J usage is TRBJ2-7, with 7 bases identical to TRBD1. From germline, CDR1 is SGHDT and CDR2 YYEEEE. V shed 4 bases, J shed 2 bases, and the junction held 3 bases outside the gene matches. This CDR3 has 13 residues. CDR3 region: CASSRGTAYEQYF. In DNA form, the CDR3 reads TGTGCCAGCAGCCGAGGGACAGCCTACGAGCAGTACTTC.

V gene TRBV12-5 combines with J gene TRBJ2-1; 9 bases are a match to TRBD2. The CDR3 runs 16 residues. V was clipped by 0 bases and J by 4 bases; unmatched bases: 4. Per the germline V gene, CDR1 is LGHNT and CDR2 is FRNRAP. The CDR3 DNA reads TGTGCTAGTGGTTTGGTACGCGGGAGGGAATACAATGAGCAGTTCTTC. It translates to CASGLVRGREYNEQFF.

This clone was observed a single time. The rearrangement joins TRBV28 to TRBJ2-1; possibly TRBD2 for D (7 bases). The CDR3 spans 16 residues. Germline CDR1 MDHEN, CDR2 SYDVKM. V was trimmed by 6 bases and J by 7 bases, leaving 22 bases between them. The CDR3 reads CASSPTGPGGLNEQFF. CDR3 bases: TGTGCCAGCAGCCCCACCGGCCCCGGGGGGCTTAATGAGCAGTTCTTC.

This chain connects TRBV4-2 to TRBJ2-3, with 9 positions matching TRBD1. CDR3 length: 17 residues. Trimming removed 0 bases from V and 2 bases from J; junction bases left unmatched: 6. Germline lookup yields CDR1 LGHNA and CDR2 YNFKEQ. CDR3 in amino acids: CASSQESGTGSTDTQYF. The CDR3 region has the DNA TGTGCCAGCAGCCAAGAATCAGGGACAGGGTCCACAGATACGCAGTATTTT.

This chain joins TRBV19 and TRBJ2-6, with 9 bases matching TRBD2. V was pared by 4 bases and J by 2 bases, with 9 bases of the junction left unmatched. From germline, CDR1 is LNHDA and CDR2 SQIVND (reference sequence). CDR3 length: 18 amino acids. The CDR3: CASSNLVAGGPGANVLTF. CDR3 DNA sequence: TGTGCCAGTAGTAACCTCGTGGCGGGAGGGCCTGGGGCCAACGTCCTGACTTTC.

CDR3 sequence reads: CASSLTPWGHQPQHF. In DNA form, the CDR3 reads TGTGCCAGCAGTTTAACACCTTGGGGGCATCAGCCCCAGCATTTT. The J gene is TRBJ1-5, the V gene TRBV27; D is perhaps TRBD1 (6 bases). Germline V lookup: CDR1 MNHEY, CDR2 SMNVEV (reference sequence). CDR3 length: 15 amino acids. The V end lost 2 bases, the J end lost 5 bases, and 13 bases lay between the germline ends.

The chain joins TRBV7-9 to TRBJ1-1, with 7 bases lining up with TRBD1. Germline assignment: CDR1 SEHNR and CDR2 FQNEAQ (reference sequence). Trimming at V came to 4 bases and at J to 1 base, leaving 12 bases not matched to a gene. The CDR3 has 17 amino acids. DNA for the CDR3: TGTGCCAGCAGCTACCCGCGGGACAGTGAGGAGAACACTGAAGCTTTCTTT. Encoded protein: CASSYPRDSEENTEAFF.

This clone was observed a handful of times. The V gene is TRBV10-1, the J gene TRBJ2-1; 14 positions match TRBD2. The V gene's germline CDR1 is WNHNN and CDR2 SYGVQD (reference sequence). Trimming removed 3 bases from V and 9 bases from J; junction bases left unmatched: 1. This CDR3 contains 14 residues. The CDR3 DNA reads as TGCGCCAGCAGTGAAGGGACTAGCGGGGGTGAGCAGTTCTTC. Its translation is CASSEGTSGGEQFF.

The chain is built from TRBV9 and TRBJ1-2, with unresolved D. The germline gives CDR1 SGDLS, CDR2 YYNGEE. The CDR3 is 12 residues long. V was pared by 7 bases and J by 4 bases, with 11 bases between. The CDR3 DNA sequence: TGTGCCAGCTCGGGAGGCGGCTATGGCTACACCTTC. It codes for CASSGGGYGYTF.

Here the CDR3 reads CASSQGRSSYNSPLHF. The DNA for the CDR3 is TGCGCCAGCAGCCAAGGCAGGAGCTCCTATAATTCACCCCTCCACTTT. The chain uses TRBV4-1 and TRBJ1-6; D not certain. The V end lost 1 base, the J end lost 0 bases, and 7 bases lay between the germline ends. Germline lookup yields CDR1 MGHRA and CDR2 YSYEKL. The CDR3 consists of 16 residues.

The V gene is TRBV6-4, the J gene TRBJ1-1, with no clear D. Germline V CDR1 and CDR2: MRHNA, SNTAGT. The CDR3 is 13 residues long. The germline V and J ends were trimmed by 4 bases and 1 base, with 7 bases remaining between them. The CDR3 DNA sequence: TGTGCCAGCAGTGGCCTAGAGAACACTGAAGCTTTCTTT. Protein sequence: CASSGLENTEAFF.

CDR3 coding DNA: TGTGCCAGCAGCTTGGGACTAGCGGGAGACGATGAGCAGTTCTTC. It is translated as CASSLGLAGDDEQFF. The rearrangement uses TRBV5-8 and TRBJ2-1; TRBD2 matches 12 bases. Trimming cost V 0 bases and J 8 bases; bases outside gene matches: 3. Per germline, CDR1 SGHTS and CDR2 YDEGEE. The CDR3 has 15 amino acids.

This chain links TRBV4-1 with TRBJ2-5; 13 nucleotides agree with TRBD2. The CDR3 covers 17 residues. From germline, CDR1 is MGHRA and CDR2 YSYEKL. V was pared by 0 bases and J by 6 bases, with 7 bases of the junction left unmatched. CDR3 bases: TGCGCCAGCAGCCAAGACCGAACTAGCGGGAGGGCGAAGACCCAGTACTTC. This sequence encodes CASSQDRTSGRAKTQYF.

The chain is built from TRBV7-3 and TRBJ2-7; TRBD2 is a possible D gene (5 bases). Trimming removed 5 bases from V and 3 bases from J, with 14 bases in between. This CDR3 region has 14 residues. The germline V gene encodes CDR1 SGHTA and CDR2 FQGTGA. In DNA, the CDR3 is TGTGCCAGCAGCATCTCCCCCGGGGTCTACGAGCAGTACTTC. Translated: CASSISPGVYEQYF. Supplemented by reference TRBV7-3 and TRBJ2-7, the full variable domain reads GAGVSQTPSNKVTEKGKYVELRCDPISGHTALYWYRQSLGQGPEFLIYFQGTGAADDSGLPNDRFFAVRPEGSVSTLKIQRTERGDSAVYLCASSISPGVYEQYFGPGTRLTVT.

V usage is TRBV12-5 and J usage is TRBJ2-6; 7 nucleotides align to TRBD2. Germline CDR1 reads LGHNT; CDR2 reads FRNRAP. CDR3 size: 16 residues. Trimming at V came to 7 bases and at J to 2 bases, leaving 8 bases not matched to a gene. The CDR3 is CASALHGGAGANVLTF. CDR3 bases: TGTGCTAGTGCTCTACATGGGGGGGCTGGGGCCAACGTCCTGACTTTC.

The chain recombines TRBV12-3 or TRBV12-4 with TRBJ1-2; no clear D gene. The CDR3 is 13 residues long. Trimming took 6 bases from V and 11 from J, leaving 19 bases between them. The DNA of the CDR3 is TGTGCCAGCAGGACGACTATAATCCCATCATACACCTTC. Translating it yields CASRTTIIPSYTF.

This clone has a handful of counts. The rearrangement links TRBV9 to TRBJ2-1, with D hard to call. Germline lookup yields CDR1 SGDLS and CDR2 YYNGEE. The CDR3 length is 14 residues. The germline V and J ends were trimmed by 0 bases and 10 bases, with 14 bases remaining between them. In nucleotides, the CDR3 is TGTGCCAGCAGCGTAGTTGGCTCCTCGAAGGAGCAGTTCTTC. It specifies CASSVVGSSKEQFF.

J is TRBJ2-5 and V is TRBV9; D may be TRBD1 or TRBD2 (6 bases each). Per the germline V gene, CDR1 is SGDLS and CDR2 is YYNGEE. Trimming took 4 bases from V and 5 from J, leaving 18 bases between them. The CDR3 length is 15 residues. The CDR3: CASSRGDGTWETQYF. In nucleotides, the CDR3 is TGTGCCAGCAGCCGCGGGGACGGGACATGGGAGACCCAGTACTTC.

This chain joins TRBV4-3 and TRBJ2-3, with no clear D. Trimming took off 1 base at V and 1 base at J, with 6 bases between the two ends. The CDR3 is 14 amino acids. The germline gives CDR1 LGHNA, CDR2 YSLEER. The CDR3 nucleotides read TGCGCCAGCAGCCAAGGACCGGGCACAGATACGCAGTATTTT. This sequence encodes CASSQGPGTDTQYF.

CDR3 sequence (DNA): TGTGCCAGCTATGTCCAGGACACAGATACGCAGTATTTT. It codes for CASYVQDTDTQYF. The V call is TRBV2, the J call TRBJ2-3; D is undetermined. V was cut by 8 bases and J by 2 bases, with 11 bases left in between. Per the germline V gene, CDR1 is SNHLY and CDR2 is FYNNEI. The CDR3 totals 13 residues.